The source of this T cell receptor beta chain is a study of blood T cell repertoires in COVID-19. Across the whole study: The United States, Italy and Spain supplied acute and convalescent COVID-19 samples. T cells, B-cell-depleted T cells, or PBMCs provided the cDNA or gDNA that served as material.

The germline CDR1 and CDR2 sequences are MDHEN and SYDVKM. V was pared by 1 base and J by 1 base, with 14 bases between. The CDR3 extends over 18 amino acids. Per the study methods: Scientists estimated how many nucleated cells there were by amplifying reference gene primers. Produced via immunoSEQ multiplex PCR; TCRdb's table is partial and in-frame only. From that table come the V and J calls and clone size; the DNA was used to work out D and trimming. The table includes about 140,000 clones, around 82% detected once. The V gene is TRBV28, the J gene TRBJ2-6, with a weak D call TRBD2 (5 bases). The sequenced sample was peripheral blood. This TCR was recovered from a woman aged 55 to 70 with acute or convalescent COVID-19. The CDR3 DNA reads TGTGCCAGCAGTTTATTGTCCGGGAATCCGTCTGGGGCCAACGTCCTGACTTTC. Translation: CASSLLSGNPSGANVLTF.